This T cell receptor (beta chain) was observed in a study of siplizumab effects on memory and regulatory T cells. Regarding this clone: Its antigen is still unknown.

Study-wide results and limits: Significant reduction of alloreactive sequences traceable to unstimulated CD4+ memory cells was observed with siplizumab. The Treg-derived share of mappable alloreactive CD4+ clones averaged approximately 71% with siplizumab and roughly 28% in controls. Confirmation was lacking for the suppressive function of proliferating Tregs derived from siplizumab cultures.

V was clipped by 0 bases and J by 1 base, with 6 bases between them. This CDR3 has 14 residues. In germline, CDR1 is SGHRS, CDR2 YFSETQ. Assayed TCR templates numbered roughly 93,000 for each sample. Using immunoSEQ multiplex PCR, the repertoire was profiled, and TCRdb retains in-frame clones only, with some absent. The data hold roughly 80,000 clones, with roughly 87% observed a single time. The sample taken for sequencing was Tregs sorted from blood. This TCR was recovered from a human donor in good health. The J gene is TRBJ2-3, the V gene TRBV5-1; D unclear. CDR3 DNA sequence: TGCGCCAGCAGCTTGGCCCCGGGCACAGATACGCAGTATTTT. Translation gives CASSLAPGTDTQYF.